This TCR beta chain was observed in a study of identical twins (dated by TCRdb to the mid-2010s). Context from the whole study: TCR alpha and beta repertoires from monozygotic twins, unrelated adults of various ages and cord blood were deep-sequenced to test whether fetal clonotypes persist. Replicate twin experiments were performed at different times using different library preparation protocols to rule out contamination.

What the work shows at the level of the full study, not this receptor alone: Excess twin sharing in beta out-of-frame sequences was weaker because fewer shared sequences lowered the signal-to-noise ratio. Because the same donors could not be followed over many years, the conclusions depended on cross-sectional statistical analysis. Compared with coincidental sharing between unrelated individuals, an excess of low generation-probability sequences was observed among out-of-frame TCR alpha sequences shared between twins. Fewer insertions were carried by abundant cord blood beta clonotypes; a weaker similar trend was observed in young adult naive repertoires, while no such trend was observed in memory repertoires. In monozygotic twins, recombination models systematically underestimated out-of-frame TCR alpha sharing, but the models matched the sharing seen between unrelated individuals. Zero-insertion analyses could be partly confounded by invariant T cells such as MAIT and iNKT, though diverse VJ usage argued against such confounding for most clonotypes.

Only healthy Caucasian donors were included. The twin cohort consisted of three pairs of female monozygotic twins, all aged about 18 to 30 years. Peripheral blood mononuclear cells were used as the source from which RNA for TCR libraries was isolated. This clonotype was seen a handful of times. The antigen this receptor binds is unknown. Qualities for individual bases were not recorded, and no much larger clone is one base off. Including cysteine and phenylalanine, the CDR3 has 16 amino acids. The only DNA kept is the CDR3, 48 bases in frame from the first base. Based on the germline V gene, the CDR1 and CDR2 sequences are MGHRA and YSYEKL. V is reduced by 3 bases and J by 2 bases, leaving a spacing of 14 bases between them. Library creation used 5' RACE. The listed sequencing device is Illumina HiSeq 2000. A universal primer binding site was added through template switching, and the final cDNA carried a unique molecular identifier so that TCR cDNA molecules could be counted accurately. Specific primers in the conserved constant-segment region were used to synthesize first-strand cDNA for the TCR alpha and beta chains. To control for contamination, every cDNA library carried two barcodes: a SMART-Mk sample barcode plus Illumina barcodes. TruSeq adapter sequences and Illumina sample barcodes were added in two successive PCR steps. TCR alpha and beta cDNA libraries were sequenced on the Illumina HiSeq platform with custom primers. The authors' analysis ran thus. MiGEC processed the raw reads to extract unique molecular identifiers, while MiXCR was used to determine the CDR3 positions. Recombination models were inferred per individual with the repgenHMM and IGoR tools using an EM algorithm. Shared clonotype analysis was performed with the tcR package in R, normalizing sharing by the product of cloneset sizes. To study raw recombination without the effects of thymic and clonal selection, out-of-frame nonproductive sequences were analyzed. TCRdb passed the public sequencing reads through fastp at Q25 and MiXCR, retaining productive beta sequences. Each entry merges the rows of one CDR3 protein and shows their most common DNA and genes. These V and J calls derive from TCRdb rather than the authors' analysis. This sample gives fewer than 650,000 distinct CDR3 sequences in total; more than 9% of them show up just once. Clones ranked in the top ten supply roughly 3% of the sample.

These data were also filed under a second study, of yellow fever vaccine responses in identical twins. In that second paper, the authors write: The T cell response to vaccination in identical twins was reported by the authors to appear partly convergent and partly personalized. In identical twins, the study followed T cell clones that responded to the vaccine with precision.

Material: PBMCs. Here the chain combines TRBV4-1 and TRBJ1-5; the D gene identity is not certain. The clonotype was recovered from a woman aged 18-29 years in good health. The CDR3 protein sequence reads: CASSHPGSAGNQPQHF. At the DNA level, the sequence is TGCGCCAGCAGCCATCCGGGGTCGGCGGGCAATCAGCCCCAGCATTTT.